This TCR beta chain was sequenced during a study of lung T cells in sarcoidosis with Löfgren's syndrome. This clonotype turned up a few times. The antigen remains unidentified. Germline-derived CDR1 and CDR2 are SEHNR and FQNEAQ (reference sequence). CDR3 length: 14 residues. Deletions cut 5 bases from V and 1 base from J, with 11 bases between. Overall study findings and caveats: In alpha-beta pairs, TRAV12-1 favored TRBV2, and their CDR3s were homologous.

In TCRdb, the reads were re-called with MiXCR into one record per CDR3 protein. The table has 60,000 to 70,000 distinct CDR3 sequences, less than 25% seen once. The TCR originated in a human donor with sarcoidosis (Löfgren's syndrome or another form), or a control subject (not recorded which). Sequencing was carried out using CD4+ T cells from PBMCs. The chain joins TRBV7-9 to TRBJ1-1; a weak D match, TRBD1 (6 bases). CDR3 sequence reads: CASSVRQENTEAFF. The CDR3 DNA sequence: TGTGCCAGCAGCGTCCGACAGGAGAACACTGAAGCTTTCTTT.